This TCR beta chain was recorded in a study of vaccination and CD4 T cells after COVID-19. The wider study: Treatment of control cultures consisted of a CEFX pool, an HIV-1 Nef pool, or no peptide.

As for this clonotype: Antigen unknown.

As for treatment: approximately 9-day PBMC culture with coronavirus spike peptide pools or control peptides (ViraFEST assay). ViraFEST enlarged antigen-specific T cell populations with peptide pools and afterwards sequenced TCRs. General study findings and limits: Reactive clonotype counts went from median around 20 after infection to around 38 after vaccination, nonsignificantly.

CDR1 is MNHEY, CDR2 SVGAGI, per germline. This CDR3 has 15 amino acids. Trimming left V 0 bases short and J 6 bases short, with 14 bases between. Cultured CD4+ T-cell DNA underwent Oncomine TCR Beta short-read sequencing. The authors extracted genomic DNA from cultured CD4+ T cells. TCRdb reanalysed the PCR reads using MiXCR and keeps one entry per CDR3 protein. The sample lists 15,000 to 25,000 distinct CDR3 sequences; roughly three fifths were seen once. The clonotype originates from a human donor who had recovered from COVID-19. The gene calls are TRBV6-5 and TRBJ1-1, with a tentative D call TRBD1 (5 bases). Material for sequencing was CD4+ T cells from blood, cultured in vitro. CDR3 amino acids: CASSYSIDTGAEAFF. CDR3 coding DNA: TGTGCCAGCAGTTACTCGATTGACACGGGGGCTGAAGCTTTCTTT.